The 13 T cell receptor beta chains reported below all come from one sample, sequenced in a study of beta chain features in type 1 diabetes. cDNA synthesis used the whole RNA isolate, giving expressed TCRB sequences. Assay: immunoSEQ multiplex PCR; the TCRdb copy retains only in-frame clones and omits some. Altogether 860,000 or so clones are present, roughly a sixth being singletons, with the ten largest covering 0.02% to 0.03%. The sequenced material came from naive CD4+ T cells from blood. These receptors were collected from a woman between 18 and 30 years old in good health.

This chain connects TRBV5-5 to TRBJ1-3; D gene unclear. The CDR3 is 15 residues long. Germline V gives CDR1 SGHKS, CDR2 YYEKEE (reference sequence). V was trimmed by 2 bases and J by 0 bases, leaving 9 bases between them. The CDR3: CASSLMQYSGNTIYF. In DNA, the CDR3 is TGTGCCAGCAGCTTAATGCAGTACTCTGGAAACACCATATATTTT.

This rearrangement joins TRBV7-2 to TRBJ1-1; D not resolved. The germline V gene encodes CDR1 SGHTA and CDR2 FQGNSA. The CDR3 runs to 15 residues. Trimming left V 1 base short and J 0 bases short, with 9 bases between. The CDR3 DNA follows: TGTGCCAGCAGCTTAGAAGGGAGGATGAACACTGAAGCTTTCTTT. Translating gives CASSLEGRMNTEAFF.

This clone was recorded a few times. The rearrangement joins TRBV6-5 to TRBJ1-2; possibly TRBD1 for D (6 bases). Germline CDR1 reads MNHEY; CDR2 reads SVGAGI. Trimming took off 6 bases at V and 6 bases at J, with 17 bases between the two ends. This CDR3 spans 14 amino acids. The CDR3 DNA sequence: TGTGCCAGCAGCCTCCGACAGGCTCGGGATGGCTACACCTTC. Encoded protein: CASSLRQARDGYTF.

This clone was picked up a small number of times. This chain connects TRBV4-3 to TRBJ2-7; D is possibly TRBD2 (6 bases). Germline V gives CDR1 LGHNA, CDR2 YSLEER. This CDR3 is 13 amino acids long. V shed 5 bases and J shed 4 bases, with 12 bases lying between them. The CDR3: CASSLGRGYEQYF. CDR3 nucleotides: TGCGCCAGCAGCTTGGGTCGGGGGTACGAGCAGTACTTC.

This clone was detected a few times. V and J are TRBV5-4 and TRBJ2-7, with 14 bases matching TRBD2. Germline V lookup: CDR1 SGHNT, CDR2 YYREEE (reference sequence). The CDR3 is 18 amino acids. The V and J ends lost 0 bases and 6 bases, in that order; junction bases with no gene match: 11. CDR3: CASSLVGLAGVGSTEQYF. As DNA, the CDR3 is TGTGCCAGCAGCTTGGTGGGACTAGCGGGAGTAGGTTCTACCGAGCAGTACTTC.

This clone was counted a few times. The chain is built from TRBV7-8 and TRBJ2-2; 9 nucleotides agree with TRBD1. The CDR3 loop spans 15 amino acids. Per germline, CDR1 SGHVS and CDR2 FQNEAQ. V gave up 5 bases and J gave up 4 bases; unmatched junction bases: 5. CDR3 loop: CASSTNRGRTGELFF. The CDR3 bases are TGTGCCAGCAGCACAAACAGGGGGCGCACCGGGGAGCTGTTTTTT.

The DNA for the CDR3 is TGTGCCAGCAGCTTCGGGCAGGGACAAGAGACCCAGTACTTC. Its protein product is CASSFGQGQETQYF. The rearrangement uses TRBV5-4 and TRBJ2-5; TRBD1 might be the D (5 bases). The CDR3 extends over 14 amino acids. Looked up from germline, CDR1 is SGHNT and CDR2 is YYREEE (reference sequence). The V end lost 2 bases, the J end lost 2 bases, and 10 bases lay between the germline ends.

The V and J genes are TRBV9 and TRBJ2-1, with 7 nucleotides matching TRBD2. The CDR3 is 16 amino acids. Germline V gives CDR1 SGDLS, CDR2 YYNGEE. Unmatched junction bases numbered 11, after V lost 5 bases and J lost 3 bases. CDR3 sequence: CASSYGSGTGYNEQFF. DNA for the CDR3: TGTGCCAGCAGTTACGGAAGCGGGACGGGCTACAATGAGCAGTTCTTC.

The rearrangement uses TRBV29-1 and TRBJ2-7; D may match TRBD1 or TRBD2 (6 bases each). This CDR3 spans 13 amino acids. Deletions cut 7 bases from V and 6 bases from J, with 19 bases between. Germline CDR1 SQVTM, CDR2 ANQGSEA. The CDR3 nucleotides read TGCAGCGCTGGAGAGTCGGGGGCTGGCGAGCAGTACTTC. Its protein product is CSAGESGAGEQYF.

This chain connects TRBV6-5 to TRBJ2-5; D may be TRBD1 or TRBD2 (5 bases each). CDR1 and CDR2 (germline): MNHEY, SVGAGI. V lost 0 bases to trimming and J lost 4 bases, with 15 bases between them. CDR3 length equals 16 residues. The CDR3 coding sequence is TGTGCCAGCAGTTACTCGGGTGGGTTAGGGACAGAGACCCAGTACTTC. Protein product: CASSYSGGLGTETQYF.

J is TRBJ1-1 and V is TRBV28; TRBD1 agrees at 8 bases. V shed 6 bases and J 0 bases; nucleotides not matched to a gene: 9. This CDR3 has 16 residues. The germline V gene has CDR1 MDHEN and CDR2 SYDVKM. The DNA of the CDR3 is TGTGCCAGCAGCCTCGGACAGGGAAGGTTGAACACTGAAGCTTTCTTT. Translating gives CASSLGQGRLNTEAFF.

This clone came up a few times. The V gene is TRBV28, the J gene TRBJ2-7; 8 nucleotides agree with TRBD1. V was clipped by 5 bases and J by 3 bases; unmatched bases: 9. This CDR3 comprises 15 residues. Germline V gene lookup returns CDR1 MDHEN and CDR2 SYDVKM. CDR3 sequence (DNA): TGTGCCAGCAGTAAAACGAGAGGACAGGGCTACGAGCAGTACTTC. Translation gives CASSKTRGQGYEQYF.

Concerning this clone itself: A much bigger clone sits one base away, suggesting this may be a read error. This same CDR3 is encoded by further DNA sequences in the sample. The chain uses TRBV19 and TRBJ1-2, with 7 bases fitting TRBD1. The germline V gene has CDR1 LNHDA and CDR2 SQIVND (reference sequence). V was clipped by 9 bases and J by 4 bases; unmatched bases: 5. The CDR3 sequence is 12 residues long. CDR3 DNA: TGTGCCAGCAGCCGGGACAGCTATGGCTACACCTTC. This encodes CASSRDSYGYTF.